The clone carrying this TCR beta chain appeared a single time. Its antigen is undetermined. These data originate in a study of T cell responses to AZD1222 COVID-19 vaccine. This table comes from immunoSEQ multiplex PCR, and its TCRdb copy is limited to in-frame clones, with some not included. The data contain 150,000 to 200,000 clones, about 94% of them singletons. Study-wide results and limits: Sampling that yielded the repertoires occurred only after the peak T cell response.

Germline V gives CDR1 SEHNR, CDR2 FQNEAQ (reference sequence). This CDR3 is built from 17 residues. The V segment lost 6 bases and the J segment 0 bases; nucleotides outside the gene matches: 10. Sequencing used peripheral blood, obtained 28 days after the second AZD1222 dose. This sequence was found in an adult who received the AZD1222 COVID-19 vaccine. The chain uses TRBV7-9 and TRBJ1-4, with TRBD1 identical over 7 bases. The CDR3 spells CASSFRTGPSTNEKLFF. The CDR3 coding sequence is TGTGCCAGCAGTTTCCGGACAGGTCCGTCAACTAATGAAAAACTGTTTTTT.